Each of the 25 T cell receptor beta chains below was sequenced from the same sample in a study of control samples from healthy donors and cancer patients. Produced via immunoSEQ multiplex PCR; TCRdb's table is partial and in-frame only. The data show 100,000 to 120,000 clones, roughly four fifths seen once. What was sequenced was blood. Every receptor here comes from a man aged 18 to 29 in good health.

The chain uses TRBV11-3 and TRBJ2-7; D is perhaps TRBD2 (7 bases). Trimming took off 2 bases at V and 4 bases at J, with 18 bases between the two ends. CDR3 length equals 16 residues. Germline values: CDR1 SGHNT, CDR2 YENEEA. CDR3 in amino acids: CASSLRGGLAGYEQYV. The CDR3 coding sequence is TGTGCCAGCAGCTTAAGGGGGGGGCTAGCCGGATACGAGCAGTACGTC.

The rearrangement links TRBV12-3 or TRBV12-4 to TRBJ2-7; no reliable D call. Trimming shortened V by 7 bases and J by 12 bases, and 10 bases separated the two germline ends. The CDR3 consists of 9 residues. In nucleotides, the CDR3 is TGTGCCAGCACCCCCCGGCGGTACGTC. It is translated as CASTPRRYV.

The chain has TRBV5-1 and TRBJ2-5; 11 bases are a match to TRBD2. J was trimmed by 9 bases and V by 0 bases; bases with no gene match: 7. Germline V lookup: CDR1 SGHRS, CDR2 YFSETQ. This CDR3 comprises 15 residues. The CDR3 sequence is CASSLAASGGSAQYF. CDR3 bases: TGCGCCAGCAGCTTGGCGGCTAGCGGGGGGTCTGCCCAGTACTTC. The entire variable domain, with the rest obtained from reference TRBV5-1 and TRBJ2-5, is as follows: KAGVTQTPRYLIKTRGQQVTLSCSPISGHRSVSWYQQTPGQGLQFLFEYFSETQRNKGNFPGRFSGRQFSNSRSEMNVSTLELGDSALYLCASSLAASGGSAQYFGPGTRLLVL.

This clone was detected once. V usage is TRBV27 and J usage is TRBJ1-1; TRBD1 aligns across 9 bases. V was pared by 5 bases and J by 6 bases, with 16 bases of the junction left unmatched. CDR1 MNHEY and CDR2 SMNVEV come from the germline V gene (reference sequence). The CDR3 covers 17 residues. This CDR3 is CASSIWVSGQGIAEAFF. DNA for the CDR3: TGTGCCAGCAGTATCTGGGTATCGGGACAGGGAATCGCTGAAGCTTTCTTT.

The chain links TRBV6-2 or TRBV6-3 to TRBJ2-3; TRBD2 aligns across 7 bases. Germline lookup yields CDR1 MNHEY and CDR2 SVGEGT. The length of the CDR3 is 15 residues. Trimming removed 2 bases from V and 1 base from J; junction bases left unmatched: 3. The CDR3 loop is CASSYRAGGTDTQYF. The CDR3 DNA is TGTGCCAGCAGTTACAGGGCGGGGGGCACAGATACGCAGTATTTT.

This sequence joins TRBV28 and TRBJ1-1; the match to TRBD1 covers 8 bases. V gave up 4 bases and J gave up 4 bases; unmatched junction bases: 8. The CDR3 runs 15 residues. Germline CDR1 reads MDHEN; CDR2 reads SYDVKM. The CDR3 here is CASSSRQGYGTEAFF. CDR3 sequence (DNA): TGTGCCAGCAGTTCGCGACAGGGGTATGGCACTGAAGCTTTCTTT.

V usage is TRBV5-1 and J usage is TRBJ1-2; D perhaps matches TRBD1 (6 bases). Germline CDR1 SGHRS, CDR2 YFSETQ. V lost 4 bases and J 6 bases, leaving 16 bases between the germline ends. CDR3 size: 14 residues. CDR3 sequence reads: CASSGNQGKDGYTF. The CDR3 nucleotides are TGCGCCAGCAGCGGTAATCAGGGGAAAGATGGCTACACCTTC.

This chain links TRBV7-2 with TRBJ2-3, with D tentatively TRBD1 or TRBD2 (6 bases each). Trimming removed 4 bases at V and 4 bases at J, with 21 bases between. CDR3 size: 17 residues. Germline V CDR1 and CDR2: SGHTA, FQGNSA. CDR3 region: CASSSKRGLRAADTQYF. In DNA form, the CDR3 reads TGTGCCAGCAGCTCAAAACGGGGGCTAAGGGCCGCAGATACGCAGTATTTT. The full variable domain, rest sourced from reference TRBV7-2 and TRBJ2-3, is GAGVSQSPSNKVTEKGKDVELRCDPISGHTALYWYRQSLGQGLEFLIYFQGNSAPDKSGLPSDRFSAERTGGSVSTLTIQRTQQEDSAVYLCASSSKRGLRAADTQYFGPGTRLTVL.

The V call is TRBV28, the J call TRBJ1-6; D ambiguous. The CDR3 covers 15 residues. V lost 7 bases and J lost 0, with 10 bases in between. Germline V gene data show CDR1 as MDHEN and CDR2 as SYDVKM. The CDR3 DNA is TGTGCCAGCACCTACTTGAGCTCCTATAATTCACCCCTCCACTTT. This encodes CASTYLSSYNSPLHF.

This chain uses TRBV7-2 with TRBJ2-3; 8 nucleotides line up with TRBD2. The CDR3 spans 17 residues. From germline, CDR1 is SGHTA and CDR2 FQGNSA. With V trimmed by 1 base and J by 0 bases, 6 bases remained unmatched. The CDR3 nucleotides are TGTGCCAGCAGCTTAGGGGGAAGCGGGGGTAGCACAGATACGCAGTATTTT. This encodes CASSLGGSGGSTDTQYF.

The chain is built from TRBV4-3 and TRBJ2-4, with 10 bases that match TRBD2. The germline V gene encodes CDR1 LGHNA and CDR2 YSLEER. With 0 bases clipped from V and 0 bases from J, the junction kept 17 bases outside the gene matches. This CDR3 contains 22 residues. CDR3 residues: CASSQDALAGVPGALAKNIQYF. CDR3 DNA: TGCGCCAGCAGCCAAGACGCTCTAGCGGGGGTACCGGGGGCCCTAGCCAAAAACATTCAGTACTTC.

The CDR3 nucleotides read TGTGCCAGCAGCTTAGAGCTAGCAATAGATACGCAGTATTTT. Its protein product is CASSLELAIDTQYF. The chain couples TRBV11-2 to TRBJ2-3; a possible D gene is TRBD2 (5 bases). The length of the CDR3 is 14 residues. The germline CDR1 and CDR2 sequences are SGHAT and FQNNGV. Trimming cost V 0 bases and J 5 bases, with 9 bases left between them.

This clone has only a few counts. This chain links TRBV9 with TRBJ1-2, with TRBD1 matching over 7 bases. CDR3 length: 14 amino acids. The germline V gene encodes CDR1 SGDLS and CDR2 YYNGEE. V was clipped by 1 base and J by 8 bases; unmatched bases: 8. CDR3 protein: CASSVSGQKRGYTF. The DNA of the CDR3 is TGTGCCAGCAGCGTATCGGGACAGAAAAGGGGCTACACCTTC.

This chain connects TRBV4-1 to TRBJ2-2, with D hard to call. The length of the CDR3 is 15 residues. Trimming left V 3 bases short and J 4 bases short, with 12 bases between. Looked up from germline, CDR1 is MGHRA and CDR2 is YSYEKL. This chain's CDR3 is CASSQGTSRTGELFF. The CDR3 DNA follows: TGCGCCAGCAGCCAGGGAACCTCTCGCACCGGGGAGCTGTTTTTT.

The CDR3 spells CASLQGGGTQETQYF. CDR3 DNA: TGTGCCAGCTTACAGGGCGGGGGGACCCAAGAGACCCAGTACTTC. The V call is TRBV6-5, the J call TRBJ2-5; 8 bases match TRBD2. The CDR3 extends over 15 amino acids. J was trimmed by 1 base and V by 8 bases; bases with no gene match: 9. The germline gives CDR1 MNHEY, CDR2 SVGAGI.

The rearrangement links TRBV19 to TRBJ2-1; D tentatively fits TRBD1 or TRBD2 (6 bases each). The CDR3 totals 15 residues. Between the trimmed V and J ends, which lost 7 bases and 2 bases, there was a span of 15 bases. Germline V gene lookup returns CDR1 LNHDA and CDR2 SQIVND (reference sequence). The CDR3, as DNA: TGTGCCAGTACCGATGGGGGGCCCCCCTACAATGAGCAGTTCTTC. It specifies CASTDGGPPYNEQFF.

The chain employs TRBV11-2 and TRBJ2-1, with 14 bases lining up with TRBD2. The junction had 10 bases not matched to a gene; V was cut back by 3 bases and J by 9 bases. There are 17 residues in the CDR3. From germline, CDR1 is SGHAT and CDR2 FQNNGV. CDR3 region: CASSFRLAGGLIPEQFF. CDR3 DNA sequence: TGTGCCAGCAGCTTTCGACTAGCGGGGGGGCTTATCCCTGAGCAGTTCTTC.

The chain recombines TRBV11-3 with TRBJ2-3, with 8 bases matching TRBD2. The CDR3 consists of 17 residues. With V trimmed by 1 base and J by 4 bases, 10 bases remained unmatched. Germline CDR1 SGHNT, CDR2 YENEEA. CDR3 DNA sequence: TGTGCCAGCAGCTTAGTTCGGGGGGGCCTCGAGGCAGATACGCAGTATTTT. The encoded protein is CASSLVRGGLEADTQYF.

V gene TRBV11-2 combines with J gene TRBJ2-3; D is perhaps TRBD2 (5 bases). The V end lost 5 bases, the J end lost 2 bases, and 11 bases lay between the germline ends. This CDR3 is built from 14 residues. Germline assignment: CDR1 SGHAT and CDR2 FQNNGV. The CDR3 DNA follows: TGTGCCAGCAGCCCGGGGAGTTACACAGATACGCAGTATTTT. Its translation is CASSPGSYTDTQYF.

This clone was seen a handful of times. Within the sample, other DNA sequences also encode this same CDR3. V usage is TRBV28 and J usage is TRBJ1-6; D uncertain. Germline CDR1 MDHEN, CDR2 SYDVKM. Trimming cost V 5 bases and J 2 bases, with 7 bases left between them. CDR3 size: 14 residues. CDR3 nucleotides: TGTGCCAGCAGTCCCGGGCCCTATAATTCACCCCTCCACTTT. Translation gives CASSPGPYNSPLHF.

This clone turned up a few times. The CDR3 sequence: CAWSRTGDPLNYGYTF. The CDR3 DNA follows: TGTGCCTGGAGCCGGACAGGGGACCCCCTTAACTATGGCTACACCTTC. This chain joins TRBV30 and TRBJ1-2; the match to TRBD1 covers 9 bases. The germline V gene has CDR1 GTSNPN and CDR2 SVGIG (reference sequence). V lost 3 bases, J lost 1 base, and 9 bases stayed unmatched. This CDR3 spans 16 amino acids.

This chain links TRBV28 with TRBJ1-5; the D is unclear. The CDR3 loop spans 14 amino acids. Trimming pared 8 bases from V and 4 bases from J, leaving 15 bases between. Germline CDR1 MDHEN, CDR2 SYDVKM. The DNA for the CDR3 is TGTGCCAGCGCTAAGATCCACAAGAATCAGCCCCAGCATTTT. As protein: CASAKIHKNQPQHF.

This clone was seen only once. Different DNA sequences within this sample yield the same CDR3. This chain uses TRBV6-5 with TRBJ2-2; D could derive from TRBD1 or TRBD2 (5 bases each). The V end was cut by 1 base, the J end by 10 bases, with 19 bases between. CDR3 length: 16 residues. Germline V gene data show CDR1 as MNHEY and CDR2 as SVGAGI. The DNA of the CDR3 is TGTGCCAGCAGTTACTTCAGGGCTTCCGGAGGTGCGGAGCTGTTTTTT. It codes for CASSYFRASGGAELFF.

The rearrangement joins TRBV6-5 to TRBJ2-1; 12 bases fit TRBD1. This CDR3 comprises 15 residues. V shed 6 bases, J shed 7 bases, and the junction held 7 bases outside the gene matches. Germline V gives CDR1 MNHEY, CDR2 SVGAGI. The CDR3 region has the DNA TGTGCCAGCAGCTACGGGACAGGGGGCTGGAATGAGCAGTTCTTC. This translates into CASSYGTGGWNEQFF.

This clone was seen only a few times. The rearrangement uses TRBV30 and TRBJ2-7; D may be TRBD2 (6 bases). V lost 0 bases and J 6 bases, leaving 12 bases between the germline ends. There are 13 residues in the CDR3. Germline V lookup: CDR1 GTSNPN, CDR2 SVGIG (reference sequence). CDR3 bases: TGTGCCTGGAGTGTTGTGCGGGATGGCGAGCAGTACTTC. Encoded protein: CAWSVVRDGEQYF.